This TCR beta chain emerged from a study of regulatory T cells in long-lasting Graves disease. The time point: newly diagnosed GD, antithyroid drugs for less than 3 months. The TCR library was made from RNA extracted from PBMCs. The patients included were those that came from an endocrinology department in Xi'an, China. This clonotype has more than one count but fewer than ten. V lost 2 bases and J lost 1; bases outside the gene matches: 14. The CDR3 has 20 residues. The germline V gene has CDR1 SNHLY and CDR2 FYNNEI. The authors built TCR beta libraries using iRepertoire HTBI primers and Arm-PCR of CDR3 regions. TCRdb fed the multiplex PCR reads into MiXCR, producing one record per CDR3 protein. This repertoire shows approximately 480,000 distinct CDR3 sequences, 15% to 20% found once; its top ten account for 12%. The same sample was also used in a study of T cells in Graves' hyperthyroidism and ophthalmopathy.

The rearrangement joins TRBV2 to TRBJ1-6; 7 bases line up with TRBD1. The sample was peripheral blood mononuclear cells (PBMCs), taken at new diagnosis, from a patient treated with antithyroid drugs. This receptor was taken from a man in his forties with Graves disease. The CDR3 region has the DNA TGTGCCAGCAGTGAATGGTTCGTTTACAGGGGATGTTCCTATAATTCACCCCTCCACTTT. Translation gives CASSEWFVYRGCSYNSPLHF.